This TCR beta chain was documented in a study of cytomegalovirus exposure and HLA in healthy donors. Study overall: A previous analysis identified 100 million to 120 million unique TCR beta sequences derived from about 180 million T cells. Findings of the study overall: Later, an analysis found that common viral pathogens appeared to be linked with several of the most significant clusters. Within a later analysis, the majority of CMV-associated TCR beta chains appeared HLA-restricted.

Amplification used 60 Vbeta primers and 13 Jbeta primers. The data were produced by immunoSEQ multiplex PCR, yet TCRdb's version contains in-frame clones alone and is incomplete. The sample includes fewer than 180,000 clones, less than 85% of them seen just once. The germline gives CDR1 MGHRA, CDR2 YSYEKL. CDR3 length equals 16 residues. Deletions cut 4 bases from V and 11 bases from J, with 21 bases between. Details on this clone: The antigen is not known.

Sequencing used PBMCs. The TCR was taken from a man aged 50 or older in good health and CMV-seropositive. The rearrangement uses TRBV4-1 and TRBJ1-6; D is perhaps TRBD1 (5 bases). CDR3 coding DNA: TGCGCCAGCAGCCGGCTAGCGCGGGCAGGGAATCCACCCCTCCACTTT. Protein: CASSRLARAGNPPLHF.